The sequence of this T cell receptor beta chain was determined in a study of T-cell reconstitution after alpha-beta-depleted transplantation in children. The germline V gene encodes CDR1 WSHSY and CDR2 SAAADI. Trimming shortened V by 7 bases and J by 4 bases, and 13 bases separated the two germline ends. This CDR3 spans 14 amino acids. For TCRbeta, the library was prepared with unique molecular identifiers. TCRdb re-derived calls from the PCR reads in MiXCR, one entry per CDR3 protein. The sample lists around 370,000 distinct CDR3 sequences; around a tenth were seen once. The rearrangement links TRBV10-2 to TRBJ2-2; possible D gene TRBD2, 6 bases. The receptor comes from a human donor who donated a stem cell graft to a child with acute lymphoblastic leukemia. The sequencing here drew on PBMCs from the stem cell graft donor, taken from the stem cell graft. The CDR3 reads CASTPGVITGELFF. CDR3 DNA sequence: TGCGCCAGCACCCCGGGGGTGATCACCGGGGAGCTGTTTTTT.